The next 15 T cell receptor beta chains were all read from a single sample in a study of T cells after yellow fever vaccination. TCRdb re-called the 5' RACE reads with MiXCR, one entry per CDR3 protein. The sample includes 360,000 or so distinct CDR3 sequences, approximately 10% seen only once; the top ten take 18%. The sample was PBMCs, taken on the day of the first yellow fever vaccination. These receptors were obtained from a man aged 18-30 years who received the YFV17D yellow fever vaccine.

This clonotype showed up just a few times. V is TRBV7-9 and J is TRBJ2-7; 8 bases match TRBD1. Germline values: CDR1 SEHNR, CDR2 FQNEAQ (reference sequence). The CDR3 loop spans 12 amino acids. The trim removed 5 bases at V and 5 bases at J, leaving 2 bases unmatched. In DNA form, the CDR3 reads TGTGCCAGCAGCGGGACAGGTCACGAGCAGTACGTC. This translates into CASSGTGHEQYV.

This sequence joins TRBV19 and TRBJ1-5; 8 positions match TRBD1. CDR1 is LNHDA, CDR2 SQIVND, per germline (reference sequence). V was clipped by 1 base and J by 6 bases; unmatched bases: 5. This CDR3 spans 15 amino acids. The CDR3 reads CASSIVGQGAQPQHF. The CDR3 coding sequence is TGTGCCAGTAGTATAGTGGGCCAGGGGGCTCAGCCCCAGCATTTT.

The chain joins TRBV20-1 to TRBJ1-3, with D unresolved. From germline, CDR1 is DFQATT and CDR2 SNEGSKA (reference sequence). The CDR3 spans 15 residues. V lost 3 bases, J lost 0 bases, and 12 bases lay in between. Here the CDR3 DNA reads TGCAGTGCTAGTCCGGACGGATCCTCTGGAAACACCATATATTTT. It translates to CSASPDGSSGNTIYF.

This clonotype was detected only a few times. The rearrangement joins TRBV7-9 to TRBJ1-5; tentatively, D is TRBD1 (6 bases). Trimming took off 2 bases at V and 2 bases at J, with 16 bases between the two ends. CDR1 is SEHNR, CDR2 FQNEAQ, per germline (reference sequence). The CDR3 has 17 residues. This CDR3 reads CASSLYVQGPRNQPQHF. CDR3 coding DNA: TGTGCCAGCAGCTTATACGTACAGGGACCTCGCAATCAGCCCCAGCATTTT.

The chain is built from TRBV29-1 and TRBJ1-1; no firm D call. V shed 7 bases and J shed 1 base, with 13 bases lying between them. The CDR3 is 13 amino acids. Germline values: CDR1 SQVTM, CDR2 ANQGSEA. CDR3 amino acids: CSAGPRPNTEAFF. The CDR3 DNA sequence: TGCAGCGCCGGACCTCGCCCGAACACTGAAGCTTTCTTT.

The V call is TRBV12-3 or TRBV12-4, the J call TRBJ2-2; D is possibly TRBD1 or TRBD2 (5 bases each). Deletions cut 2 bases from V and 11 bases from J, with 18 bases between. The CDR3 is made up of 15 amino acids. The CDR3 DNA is TGTGCCAGCAGTTTACCGGGGCCGCTCTCAGGCGAGCTGTTTTTT. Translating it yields CASSLPGPLSGELFF.

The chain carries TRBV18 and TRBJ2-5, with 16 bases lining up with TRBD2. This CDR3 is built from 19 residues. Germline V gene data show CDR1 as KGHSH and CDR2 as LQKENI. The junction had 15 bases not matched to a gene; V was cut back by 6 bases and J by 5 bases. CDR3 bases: TGTGCCAGCTCGTCAAAGCCGGGACTAGCGGGGGGGCCTTTGGAGACCCAGTACTTC. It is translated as CASSSKPGLAGGPLETQYF.

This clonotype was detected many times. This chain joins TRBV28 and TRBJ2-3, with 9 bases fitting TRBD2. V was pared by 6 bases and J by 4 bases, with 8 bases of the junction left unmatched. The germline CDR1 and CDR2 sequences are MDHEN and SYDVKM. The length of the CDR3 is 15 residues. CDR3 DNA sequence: TGTGCCAGCAGCGCGGGGGGGGCCAGACCAGATACGCAGTATTTT. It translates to CASSAGGARPDTQYF.

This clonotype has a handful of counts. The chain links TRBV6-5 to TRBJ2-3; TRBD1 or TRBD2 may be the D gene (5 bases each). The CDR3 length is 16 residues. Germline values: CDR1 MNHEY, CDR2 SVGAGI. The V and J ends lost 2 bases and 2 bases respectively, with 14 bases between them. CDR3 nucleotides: TGTGCCAGCAGTTACGAGGGGTGGGTGGCCACAGATACGCAGTATTTT. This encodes CASSYEGWVATDTQYF.

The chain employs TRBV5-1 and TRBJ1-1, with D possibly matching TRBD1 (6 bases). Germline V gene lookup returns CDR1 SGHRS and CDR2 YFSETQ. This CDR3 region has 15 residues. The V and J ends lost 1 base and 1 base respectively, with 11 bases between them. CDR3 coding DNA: TGCGCCAGCAGCTTGACAGCACAGGGGAACACTGAAGCTTTCTTT. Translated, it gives CASSLTAQGNTEAFF.

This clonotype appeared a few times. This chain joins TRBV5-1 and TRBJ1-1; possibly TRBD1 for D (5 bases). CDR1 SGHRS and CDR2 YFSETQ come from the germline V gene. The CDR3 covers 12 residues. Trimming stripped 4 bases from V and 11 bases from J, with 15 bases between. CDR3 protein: CASSASGNMAFF. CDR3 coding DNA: TGCGCCAGCAGCGCCTCAGGGAATATGGCTTTCTTT. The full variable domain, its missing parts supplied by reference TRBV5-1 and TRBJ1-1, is KAGVTQTPRYLIKTRGQQVTLSCSPISGHRSVSWYQQTPGQGLQFLFEYFSETQRNKGNFPGRFSGRQFSNSRSEMNVSTLELGDSALYLCASSASGNMAFFGQGTRLTVV.

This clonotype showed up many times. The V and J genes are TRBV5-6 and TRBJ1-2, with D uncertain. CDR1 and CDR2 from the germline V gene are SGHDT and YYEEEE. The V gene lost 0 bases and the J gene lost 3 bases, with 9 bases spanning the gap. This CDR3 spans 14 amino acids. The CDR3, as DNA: TGTGCCAGCAGCTTGGAGGACGGCTACTATGGCTACACCTTC. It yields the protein CASSLEDGYYGYTF.

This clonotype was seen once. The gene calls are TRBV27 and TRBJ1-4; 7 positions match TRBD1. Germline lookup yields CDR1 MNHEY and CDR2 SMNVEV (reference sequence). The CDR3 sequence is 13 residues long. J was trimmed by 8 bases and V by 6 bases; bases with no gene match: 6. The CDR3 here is CASRSTGVEKLFF. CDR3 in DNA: TGTGCCAGCAGGTCAACAGGGGTCGAAAAACTGTTTTTT. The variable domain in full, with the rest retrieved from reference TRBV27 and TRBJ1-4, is EAQVTQNPRYLITVTGKKLTVTCSQNMNHEYMSWYRQDPGLGLRQIYYSMNVEVTDKGDVPEGYKVSRKEKRNFPLILESPSPNQTSLYFCASRSTGVEKLFFGSGTQLSVL.

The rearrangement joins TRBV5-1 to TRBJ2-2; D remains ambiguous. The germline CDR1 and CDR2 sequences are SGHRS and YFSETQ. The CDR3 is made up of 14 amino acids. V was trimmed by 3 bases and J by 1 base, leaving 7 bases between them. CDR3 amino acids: CASSWTRNTGELFF. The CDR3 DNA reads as TGCGCCAGCAGCTGGACCCGGAACACCGGGGAGCTGTTTTTT. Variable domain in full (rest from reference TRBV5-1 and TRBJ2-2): KAGVTQTPRYLIKTRGQQVTLSCSPISGHRSVSWYQQTPGQGLQFLFEYFSETQRNKGNFPGRFSGRQFSNSRSEMNVSTLELGDSALYLCASSWTRNTGELFFGEGSRLTVL.

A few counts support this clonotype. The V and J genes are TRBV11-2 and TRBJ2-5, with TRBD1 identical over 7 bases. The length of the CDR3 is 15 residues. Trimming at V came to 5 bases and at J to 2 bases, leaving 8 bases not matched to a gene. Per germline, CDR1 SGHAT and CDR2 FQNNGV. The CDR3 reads CASSPGTAQQETQYF. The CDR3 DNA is TGTGCCAGCAGCCCCGGGACAGCCCAACAAGAGACCCAGTACTTC.